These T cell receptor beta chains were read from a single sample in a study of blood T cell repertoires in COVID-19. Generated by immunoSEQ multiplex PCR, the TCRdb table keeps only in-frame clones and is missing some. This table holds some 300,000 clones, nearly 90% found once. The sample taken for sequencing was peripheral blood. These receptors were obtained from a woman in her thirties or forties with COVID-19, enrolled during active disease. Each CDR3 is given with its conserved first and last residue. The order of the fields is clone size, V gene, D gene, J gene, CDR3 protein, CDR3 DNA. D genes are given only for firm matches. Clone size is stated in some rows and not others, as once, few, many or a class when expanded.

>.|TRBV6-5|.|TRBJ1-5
CASRDSFNQPQHF
TGTGCCAGCAGGGACAGCTTCAATCAGCCCCAGCATTTT
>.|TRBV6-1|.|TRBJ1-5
CASSDPGSNQPQHF
TGTGCCAGCAGTGACCCAGGGAGCAATCAGCCCCAGCATTTT
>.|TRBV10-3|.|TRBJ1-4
CATSAAGVNEKLFF
TGTGCCACATCAGCGGCAGGGGTTAATGAAAAACTGTTTTTT
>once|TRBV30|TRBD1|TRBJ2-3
CAYHRGQGLTDTQYF
TGTGCCTACCACAGGGGGCAAGGGCTCACAGATACGCAGTATTTT
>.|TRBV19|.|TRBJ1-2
CASSWGPLYGYTF
TGTGCCAGTAGTTGGGGGCCGCTCTATGGCTACACCTTC
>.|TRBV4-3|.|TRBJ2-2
CASSQVGLGAATGELFF
TGCGCCAGCAGCCAAGTGGGTTTAGGGGCAGCCACCGGGGAGCTGTTTTTT
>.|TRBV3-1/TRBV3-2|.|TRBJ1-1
CASSLGGGMNTEAFF
TGTGCCAGCAGCCTAGGGGGGGGCATGAACACTGAAGCTTTCTTT
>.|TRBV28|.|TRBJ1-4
CASSLTGANEKLFF
TGTGCCAGCAGTTTAACCGGGGCTAATGAAAAACTGTTTTTT
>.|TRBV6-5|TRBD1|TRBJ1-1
CASTLKPTGGTEAFF
TGTGCCAGCACCCTGAAACCGACAGGGGGCACTGAAGCTTTCTTT
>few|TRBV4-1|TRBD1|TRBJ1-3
CASSLWDRGNTIYF
TGCGCCAGCAGCCTCTGGGACAGGGGAAACACCATATATTTT
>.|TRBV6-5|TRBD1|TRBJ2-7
CASRVPGQTYEQYF
TGTGCCAGCAGAGTCCCGGGACAGACCTACGAGCAGTACTTC
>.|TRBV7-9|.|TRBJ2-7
CASSLQGWEQYF
TGTGCCAGCAGCTTACAGGGCTGGGAGCAGTACTTC
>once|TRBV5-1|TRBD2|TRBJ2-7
CASSSREGHYEQYF
TGCGCCAGCAGCTCGAGGGAGGGCCACTACGAGCAGTACTTC
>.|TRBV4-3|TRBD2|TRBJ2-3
CASSQEGWTSGVRDTQYF
TGCGCCAGCAGCCAAGAAGGATGGACTAGCGGGGTGAGGGATACGCAGTATTTT
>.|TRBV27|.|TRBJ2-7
CASSPGEGLPDEQYF
TGTGCCAGCAGCCCAGGGGAGGGACTCCCCGACGAGCAGTACTTC
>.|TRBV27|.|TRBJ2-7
CASSPVGDTYEQYF
TGTGCCAGCAGTCCAGTGGGAGACACCTACGAGCAGTACTTC
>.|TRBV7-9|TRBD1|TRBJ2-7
CASSLDAVTGDYEQYF
TGTGCCAGCAGCTTAGATGCGGTGACAGGGGATTACGAGCAGTACTTC
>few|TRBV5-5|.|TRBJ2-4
CAYSRGIENIQYF
TGTGCCTATTCTCGGGGGATTGAAAACATTCAGTACTTC
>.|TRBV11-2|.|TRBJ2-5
CASSPTALAQETQYF
TGTGCCAGCAGCCCTACGGCCCTAGCTCAGGAGACCCAGTACTTC
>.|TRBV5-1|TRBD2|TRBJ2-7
CAANRAGPPEQYF
TGCGCCGCCAACCGAGCGGGGCCCCCCGAGCAGTACTTC
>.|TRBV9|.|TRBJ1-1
CASSPSGEPGAFF
TGTGCCAGCAGCCCTAGTGGTGAGCCTGGGGCTTTCTTT
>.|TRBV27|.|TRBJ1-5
CASSFGGQREGQPQHF
TGTGCCAGCAGTTTCGGGGGGCAGCGCGAAGGCCAGCCCCAGCATTTT
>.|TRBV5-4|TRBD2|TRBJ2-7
CASSLGLAGLYEQYF
TGTGCCAGCAGCTTAGGACTAGCGGGCCTCTACGAGCAGTACTTC
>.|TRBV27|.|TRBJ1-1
CASSPRGGLPNTEAFF
TGTGCCAGCAGCCCCCGGGGGGGGCTCCCGAACACTGAAGCTTTCTTT
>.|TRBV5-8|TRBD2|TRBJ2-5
CASSLGQTSAGETQYF
TGTGCCAGCAGCTTGGGGCAGACTAGCGCTGGAGAGACCCAGTACTTC
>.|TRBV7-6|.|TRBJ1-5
CASSLGGFQPQHF
TGTGCCAGCAGCTTAGGAGGGTTTCAGCCCCAGCATTTT
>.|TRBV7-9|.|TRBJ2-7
CATSTAPPYEQYF
TGTGCCACCTCGACAGCCCCCCCCTACGAGCAGTACTTC
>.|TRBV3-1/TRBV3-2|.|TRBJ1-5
CASSLDPVNQPQHF
TGTGCCAGCAGCCTAGACCCAGTCAATCAGCCCCAGCATTTT
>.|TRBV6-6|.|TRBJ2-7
CASSLRTPLTNEQYF
TGTGCCAGCAGTTTAAGGACACCTCTAACCAACGAGCAGTACTTC
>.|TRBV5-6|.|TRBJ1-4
CASSYGGETDEKLFF
TGTGCCAGCAGCTACGGGGGAGAAACAGATGAAAAACTGTTTTTT
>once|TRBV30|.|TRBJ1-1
CAWSVKAATEAFF
TGTGCCTGGAGTGTAAAGGCGGCTACTGAAGCTTTCTTT
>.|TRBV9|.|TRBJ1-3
CASKRGNTIYF
TGTGCCAGCAAGCGGGGAAACACCATATATTTT
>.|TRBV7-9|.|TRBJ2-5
CASSQDHHFPQETQYF
TGTGCCAGCAGCCAAGATCACCACTTTCCCCAAGAGACCCAGTACTTC
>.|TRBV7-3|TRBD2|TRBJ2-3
CASSSGLAGGPDTQYF
TGTGCCAGCAGCTCGGGACTAGCGGGAGGTCCAGATACGCAGTATTTT
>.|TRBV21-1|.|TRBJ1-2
CASSKEKGQVLIANYGYTF
TGTGCCAGCAGCAAAGAAAAAGGACAGGTCCTAATCGCTAACTATGGCTACACCTTC
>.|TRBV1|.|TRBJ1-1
CTSSQDTTPEAFF
TGCACCAGCAGCCAAGATACAACCCCTGAAGCTTTCTTT
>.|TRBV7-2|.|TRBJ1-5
CASSLTGGQPQHF
TGTGCCAGCAGCTTGACCGGGGGGCAGCCCCAGCATTTT
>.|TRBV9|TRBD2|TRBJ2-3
CASSSGLVPDTQYF
TGTGCCAGCAGCTCGGGACTAGTACCAGATACGCAGTATTTT
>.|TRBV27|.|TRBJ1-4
CASSSYQSREKLFF
TGTGCCAGCAGTTCCTACCAATCGAGGGAAAAACTGTTTTTT
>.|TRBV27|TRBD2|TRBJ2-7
CASSLSSGRQSYEQYF
TGTGCCAGCAGTTTGTCCAGCGGGAGACAGTCCTACGAGCAGTACTTC
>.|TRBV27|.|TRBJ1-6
CASSLNGPLHF
TGTGCCAGCAGTTTAAACGGGCCCCTCCACTTT
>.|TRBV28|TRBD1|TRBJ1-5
CASRAGTGYHQPQHF
TGTGCCAGCAGAGCCGGGACAGGGTATCATCAGCCCCAGCATTTT
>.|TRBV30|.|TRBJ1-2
CAWCPMGRYGYTF
TGTGCCTGGTGCCCCATGGGGCGCTATGGCTACACCTTC
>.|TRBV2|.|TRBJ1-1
CASGLPIMNTEAFF
TGTGCCAGCGGGCTCCCGATCATGAACACTGAAGCTTTCTTT
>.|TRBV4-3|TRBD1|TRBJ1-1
CASSQDEGAHTEAFF
TGCGCCAGCAGCCAAGATGAGGGGGCGCATACTGAAGCTTTCTTT
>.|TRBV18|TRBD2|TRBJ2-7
CASSPRTSQSEQYF
TGTGCCAGCTCACCGAGGACTAGCCAGTCCGAGCAGTACTTC
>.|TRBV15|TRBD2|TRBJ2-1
CATSRPGTSGSYNEQFF
TGTGCCACCAGCAGACCCGGGACTAGCGGTTCCTACAATGAGCAGTTCTTC
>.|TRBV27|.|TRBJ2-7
CASSLLARGPYEQYF
TGTGCCAGCAGTCTCCTAGCCAGGGGCCCCTACGAGCAGTACTTC
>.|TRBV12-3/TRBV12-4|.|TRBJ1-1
CASSLGENTEAFF
TGTGCCAGCAGTTTAGGCGAGAACACTGAAGCTTTCTTT
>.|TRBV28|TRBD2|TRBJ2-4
CAGGGRQNIQYF
TGTGCCGGCGGGGGGCGCCAAAACATTCAGTACTTC
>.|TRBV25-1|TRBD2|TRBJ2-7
CASSPSTRIPGLPYEQYF
TGTGCCAGCAGTCCATCTACCCGGATTCCGGGACTACCGTACGAGCAGTACTTC
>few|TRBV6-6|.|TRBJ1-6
CASSPGRSPLHF
TGTGCCAGCAGCCCCGGCAGGTCACCCCTCCACTTT
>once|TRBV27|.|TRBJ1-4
CASGLQGSGEKLFF
TGTGCCAGCGGGTTACAGGGAAGTGGCGAAAAACTGTTTTTT
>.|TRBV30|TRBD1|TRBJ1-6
CAWSADRGVGGSPLHF
TGTGCCTGGAGTGCGGACAGGGGGGTCGGTGGATCACCCCTCCACTTT
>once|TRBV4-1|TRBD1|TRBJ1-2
CASSHLPGQGDGYTF
TGCGCCAGCAGCCATTTACCGGGACAGGGCGATGGCTACACCTTC
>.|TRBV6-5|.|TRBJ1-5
CASRRVFGNQPQHF
TGTGCCAGCAGACGGGTGTTCGGCAATCAGCCCCAGCATTTT
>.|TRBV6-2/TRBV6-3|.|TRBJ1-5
CASSYSKGRPMEPQHF
TGTGCCAGCAGTTACTCGAAGGGGCGTCCAATGGAGCCCCAGCATTTT
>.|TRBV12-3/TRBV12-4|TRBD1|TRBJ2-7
CACMTGGAYEQYF
TGTGCCTGTATGACAGGGGGCGCGTACGAGCAGTACTTC
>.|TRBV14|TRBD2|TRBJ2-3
CASSRSSGVRFTDTQYF
TGTGCCAGCAGCCGGTCTAGCGGGGTTCGTTTCACAGATACGCAGTATTTT
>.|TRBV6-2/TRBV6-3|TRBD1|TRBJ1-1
CASSYGSDRNFNTEAFF
TGTGCCAGCAGTTATGGTTCGGACAGGAACTTTAACACTGAAGCTTTCTTT